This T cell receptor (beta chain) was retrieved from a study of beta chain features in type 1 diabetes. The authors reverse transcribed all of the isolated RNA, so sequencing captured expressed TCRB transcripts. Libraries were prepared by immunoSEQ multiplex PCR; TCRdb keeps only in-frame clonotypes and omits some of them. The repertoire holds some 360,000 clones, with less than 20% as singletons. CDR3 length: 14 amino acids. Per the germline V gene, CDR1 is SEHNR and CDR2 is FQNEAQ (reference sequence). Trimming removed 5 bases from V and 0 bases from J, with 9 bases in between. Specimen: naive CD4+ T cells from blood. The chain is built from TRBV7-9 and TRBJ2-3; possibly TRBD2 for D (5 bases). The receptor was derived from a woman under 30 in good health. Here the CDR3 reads CASSPWTSTDTQYF. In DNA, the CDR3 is TGTGCCAGCAGCCCTTGGACTAGCACAGATACGCAGTATTTT. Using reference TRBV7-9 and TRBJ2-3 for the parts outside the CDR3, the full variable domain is DTGVSQNPRHKITKRGQNVTFRCDPISEHNRLYWYRQTLGQGPEFLTYFQNEAQLEKSRLLSDRFSAERPKGSFSTLEIQRTEQGDSAMYLCASSPWTSTDTQYFGPGTRLTVL.